This T cell receptor beta chain was sequenced during a study of cytomegalovirus exposure and HLA in healthy donors. Study-level findings and limits: Rare TCR sequences predominated, though certain public TCRs were found in many donors. It was likely that a cluster of highly shared sequence variants was a sequencing artifact.

PCR was performed using 60 Vbeta and 13 Jbeta primers. This table comes from immunoSEQ multiplex PCR, and its TCRdb copy is limited to in-frame clones, with some not included. The repertoire holds around 180,000 clones, 70% to 85% seen once, with approximately 1.5% in the top ten. There are a few counts of this clone. Antigen specificity is unknown. While unrecorded immune exposures were likely, the donors were nominally healthy when sampled. The receptor was derived from a woman aged 30 to 39 in good health and CMV-seropositive. The sequencing input was PBMCs.

CDR3 in DNA: TGTGCCAGCAGTTTATTTCTGGGGCAGGGTTTATTTTTT. This sequence encodes CASSLFLGQGLFF. This chain links TRBV27 with TRBJ1-4, with D possibly matching TRBD1 (5 bases). This CDR3 is 13 amino acids long. The germline gives CDR1 MNHEY, CDR2 SMNVEV (reference sequence). The V end lost 1 base, the J end lost 17 bases, and 17 bases lay between the germline ends.